The rows below give T cell receptor beta chains drawn from one sample of a study of T cell changes during pregnancy in multiple sclerosis. The table came from immunoSEQ multiplex PCR; TCRdb's copy has only in-frame clones and leaves some out. The sample consists of about 100,000 clones, approximately 90% of them appearing once. This sample comprised peripheral blood, obtained in the second trimester of pregnancy. These receptors all stem from a female donor in good health, enrolled as a control in a pregnancy study. The conserved cysteine and the conserved F or W are not part of the CDR3 here. Fields, in order: V gene, J gene, D gene, CDR3 protein. A D gene is named only where the DNA matches it firmly.

>TRBV6-5|TRBJ1-1|.
ASSYSRQAHTEAF
>TRBV16|TRBJ1-1|.
ASSPLRTANTEAF
>TRBV19|TRBJ1-1|.
ASSRQGRSAF
>TRBV6-5|TRBJ1-2|.
ASMGGGRANYGYT
>TRBV7-2|TRBJ2-1|TRBD2
ASSLDGTSSNEQF
>TRBV2|TRBJ2-1|TRBD1
ASSGQGASYNEQF
>TRBV5-1|TRBJ2-1|.
ASTEPRGSYNEQF
>TRBV27|TRBJ1-2|.
ASRPKGLHGYT
>TRBV7-8|TRBJ1-4|.
ASSQGGGNEKLF
>TRBV7-2|TRBJ2-3|.
ASSLRGAEADTQY
>TRBV28|TRBJ1-5|.
ASSWGRGDQPQH
>TRBV19|TRBJ1-1|TRBD1
ASSRDRGRTEAF